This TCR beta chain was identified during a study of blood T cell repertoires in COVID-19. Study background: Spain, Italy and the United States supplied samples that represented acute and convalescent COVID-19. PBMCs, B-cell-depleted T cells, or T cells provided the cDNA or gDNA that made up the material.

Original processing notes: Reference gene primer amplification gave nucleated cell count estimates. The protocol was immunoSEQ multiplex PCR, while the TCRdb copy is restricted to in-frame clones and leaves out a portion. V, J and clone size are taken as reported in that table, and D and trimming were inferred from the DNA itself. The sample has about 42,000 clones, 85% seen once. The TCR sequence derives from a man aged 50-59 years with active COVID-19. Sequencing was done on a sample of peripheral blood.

In DNA form, the CDR3 reads TGTGCCATCAGTGAGTCGCTATCGGACAGGGTGTACGAGCAGTACTTC. It specifies CAISESLSDRVYEQYF. This chain joins TRBV10-3 and TRBJ2-7; 8 bases are a match to TRBD1. CDR3 length: 16 residues. CDR1 and CDR2 from the germline V gene are ENHRY and SYGVKD. The V segment lost 0 bases and the J segment 4 bases; nucleotides outside the gene matches: 8.